This T cell receptor beta chain appears in the sequencing data of a study of shared clonotypes between healthy human individuals. Caucasian adults residing in Nashville, Tennessee made up all the donors. Per germline, CDR1 MRHNA and CDR2 SNTAGT. Trimming took off 3 bases at V and 0 bases at J, with 8 bases between the two ends. The CDR3 spans 14 residues. Genomic DNA of each subset was evenly split across several immunoSEQ plates. Clones were sequenced by immunoSEQ multiplex PCR, and TCRdb holds only the in-frame ones, with some missing. The sample holds over a million clones, around 76% seen once. A remark on this clone: The antigen remains unidentified.

Regarding the study as a whole: Non-shared clonotypes displayed generation probabilities falling below those of clonotypes present in all four donors.

The chain joins TRBV6-4 to TRBJ1-1, with D unclear. The sequenced sample was memory CD4+ T cells sorted from blood. Regarding subset: CD45RA-negative fraction. The clonotype originates from a man younger than 35 in good health. The CDR3, as DNA: TGTGCCAGCAGTGAAGAAGACATGAACACTGAAGCTTTCTTT. Translated: CASSEEDMNTEAFF.